This entry features one T cell receptor beta chain sequence. The PCR used 60 Vbeta and 13 Jbeta primers. Some clones are missing from TCRdb's copy, which holds only in-frame ones; the method was immunoSEQ multiplex PCR. The sample holds roughly 150,000 clones, 76% seen once. The sample originates from a study of cytomegalovirus exposure and HLA in healthy donors. Study summary: Earlier sequencing of 200 million or so T cells yielded around 100 million unique TCR beta sequences.

The clonotype comes from a male donor in good health and CMV-seronegative. The sample taken for sequencing was PBMCs.

The DNA for the CDR3 is TGTGCCAGCAATATCCTCCCTCAGCCCCAGCATTTT. Protein sequence: CASNILPQPQHF. The chain is built from TRBV2 and TRBJ1-5; D is ambiguous. The germline V and J ends were trimmed by 7 bases and 6 bases, with 10 bases remaining between them. The CDR3 is made up of 12 amino acids. The germline V gene has CDR1 SNHLY and CDR2 FYNNEI.